This T cell receptor beta chain was sequenced for a study of blood T cell repertoires in COVID-19. Germline V gives CDR1 SGDLS, CDR2 YYNGEE. J was trimmed by 2 bases and V by 3 bases; bases with no gene match: 5. This CDR3 is built from 14 residues. Only in-frame clones appear in the TCRdb table, and some are missing; sequencing was by immunoSEQ multiplex PCR. The sample has some 300,000 clones, 86% seen once. Across about two dozen US areas, participants ranged in age from 18 to 89 years. The sequenced sample consisted of PBMCs or T cells enriched from blood (not recorded which). This receptor was obtained from a young man who had recovered from COVID-19. The chain links TRBV9 to TRBJ2-7, with 7 bases aligning to TRBD1. The CDR3 DNA reads TGTGCCAGCAGCGAGTGGGACAGCCCCTACGAGCAGTACTTC. It codes for CASSEWDSPYEQYF.